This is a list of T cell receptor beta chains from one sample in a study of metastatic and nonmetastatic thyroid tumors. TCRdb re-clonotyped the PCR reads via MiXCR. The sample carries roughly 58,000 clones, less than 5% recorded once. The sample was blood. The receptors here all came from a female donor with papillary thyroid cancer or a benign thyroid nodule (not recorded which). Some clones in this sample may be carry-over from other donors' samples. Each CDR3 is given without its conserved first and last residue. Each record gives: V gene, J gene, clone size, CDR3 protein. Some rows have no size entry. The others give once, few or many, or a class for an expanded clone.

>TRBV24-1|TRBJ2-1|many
ATSDPGTGGGNEQF
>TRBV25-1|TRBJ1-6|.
ASSPPLGQPNSPLH
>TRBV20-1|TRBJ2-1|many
SARRTGGDEQF
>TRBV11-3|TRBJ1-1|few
ASATGPNTEAF
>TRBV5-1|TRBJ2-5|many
ASSWEIAGGSGETQY
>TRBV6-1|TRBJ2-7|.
ASRSDPRTSGGTYEQY
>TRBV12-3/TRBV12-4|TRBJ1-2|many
ASSFGGRGGYT
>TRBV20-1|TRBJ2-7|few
SGRGTSGYEQY
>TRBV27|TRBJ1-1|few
ASTQGMMNTEAF
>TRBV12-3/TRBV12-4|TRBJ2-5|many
ASSLRGETQY
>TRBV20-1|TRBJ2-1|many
SASAGRDFNEQF
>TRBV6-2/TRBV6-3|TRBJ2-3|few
ASSYLLLAGGFADTQY
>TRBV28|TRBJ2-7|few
ASSLVGQAYDHY
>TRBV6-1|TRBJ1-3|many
ASSPGTFGNTIY
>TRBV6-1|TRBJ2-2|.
TSKTSGNTGELF
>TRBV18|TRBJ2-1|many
ASSPQLWDSNNNEQF
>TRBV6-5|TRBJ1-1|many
ASSFTENTEAF
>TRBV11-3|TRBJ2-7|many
ASSSASGLYEQY
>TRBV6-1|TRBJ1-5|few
ASSVLSNQPQH
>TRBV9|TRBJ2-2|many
ASSSHANTGELF
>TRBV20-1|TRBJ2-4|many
SARDRGQGNIQY
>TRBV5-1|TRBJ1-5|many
ASSPRGDQPQH
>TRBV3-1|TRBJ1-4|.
ASSLRRAQGGEKLF
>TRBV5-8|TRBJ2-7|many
ASSFPGSLDYEQY
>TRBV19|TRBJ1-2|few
ASSYNRDYGYT
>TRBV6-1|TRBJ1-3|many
ASSDIAGNTIY
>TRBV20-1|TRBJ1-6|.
SARSRDRDENSPLH
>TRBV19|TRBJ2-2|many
ASSMRTGAPGTGELF
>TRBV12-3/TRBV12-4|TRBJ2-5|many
ASSLASGGRETQY
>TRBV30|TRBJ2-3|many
AWSLRLAGGGSTDTQY
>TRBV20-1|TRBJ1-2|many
SASGGYGYT
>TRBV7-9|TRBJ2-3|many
ASSPIQDTQY
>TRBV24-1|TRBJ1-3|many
ATTDSGNTIY
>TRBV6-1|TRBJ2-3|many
AGAGTGLTDTQY
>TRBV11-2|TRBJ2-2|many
ASSSPSGGWVTGELF
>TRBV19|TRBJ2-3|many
ASSFRQGRITDTQY
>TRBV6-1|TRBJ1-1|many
ASRRTEAF
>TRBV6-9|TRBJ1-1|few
ASSYFGTTEAF
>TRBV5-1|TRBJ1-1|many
ASSLWQNTEAF
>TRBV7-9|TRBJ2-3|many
ASSLARTGRVRTDTQY
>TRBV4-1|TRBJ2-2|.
ASSPGLAEYTGELF
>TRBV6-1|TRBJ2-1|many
ASSPITLGIQF